A selection of T cell receptor beta chains follows, all from one sample in a study of blood T cell repertoires in COVID-19. Clones were sequenced by immunoSEQ multiplex PCR, and TCRdb holds only the in-frame ones, with some missing. The sample carries 80,000 or so clones, 80% to 90% recorded once. Sample: peripheral blood. All receptors derive from a woman aged 60-75 years with acute or convalescent COVID-19. CDR3s include the opening cysteine and the closing phenylalanine or tryptophan. The order of the fields is D gene, CDR3 length, J gene, clone size, V gene, CDR3 DNA, CDR3 protein. The D gene is left open where the match is weak. Rows may omit the clone size; those that give it use once, few, many or a size class.

d_call: -; cdr3_length: 15; j_call: TRBJ1-2; clone_size: -; v_call: TRBV28; cdr3_nt: TGTGCCAGCACCTCAGGGACACTGAGAGACTATGGCTACACCTTC; cdr3_aa: CASTSGTLRDYGYTF
d_call: -; cdr3_length: 19; j_call: TRBJ1-6; clone_size: -; v_call: TRBV2; cdr3_nt: TGTGCCAGCAGGAGGTCGACAGAAATTCCCAGCTCCTATAATTCACCCCTCCACTTT; cdr3_aa: CASRRSTEIPSSYNSPLHF
d_call: TRBD1; cdr3_length: 17; j_call: TRBJ1-2; clone_size: -; v_call: TRBV5-1; cdr3_nt: TGCGCCAGCAGCTACCCCAGCACCAGGGGGCCTCCCTATGGCTACACCTTC; cdr3_aa: CASSYPSTRGPPYGYTF
d_call: -; cdr3_length: 15; j_call: TRBJ1-5; clone_size: many; v_call: TRBV2; cdr3_nt: TGTGCCACAGCGACTGAGGGTCAAAGCAATCAGCCCCAGCATTTT; cdr3_aa: CATATEGQSNQPQHF
d_call: -; cdr3_length: 15; j_call: TRBJ1-2; clone_size: -; v_call: TRBV19; cdr3_nt: TGTGCCAGTATACCGACAGGAGTCTCTAACTATGGCTACACCTTC; cdr3_aa: CASIPTGVSNYGYTF
d_call: -; cdr3_length: 15; j_call: TRBJ1-1; clone_size: -; v_call: TRBV19; cdr3_nt: TGTGCCAGCCTCTTTCGGCAGGGCTGGAACACTGAAGCTTTCTTT; cdr3_aa: CASLFRQGWNTEAFF
d_call: -; cdr3_length: 16; j_call: TRBJ1-2; clone_size: -; v_call: TRBV4-1; cdr3_nt: TGCGCCAGCAGCCCCACGGAGGGGTTCCTGGGGTATGGCTACACCTTC; cdr3_aa: CASSPTEGFLGYGYTF
d_call: TRBD1; cdr3_length: 15; j_call: TRBJ1-2; clone_size: -; v_call: TRBV5-4; cdr3_nt: TGTGCCAGCAGCCAAGGGGGGACAGGCCCCTATGGCTACACCTTC; cdr3_aa: CASSQGGTGPYGYTF
d_call: TRBD1; cdr3_length: 15; j_call: TRBJ2-5; clone_size: -; v_call: TRBV18; cdr3_nt: TGTGCCAGCTCACCGGGACAGGGGGTTCGAGAGACCCAGTACTTC; cdr3_aa: CASSPGQGVRETQYF
d_call: -; cdr3_length: 14; j_call: TRBJ2-5; clone_size: -; v_call: TRBV5-1; cdr3_nt: TGCGCCAGCAGCTTGGAGGGGACATCAGGGACCCAGTACTTC; cdr3_aa: CASSLEGTSGTQYF
d_call: -; cdr3_length: 15; j_call: TRBJ1-6; clone_size: -; v_call: TRBV19; cdr3_nt: TGTGCCAGTAGTATTCGACAGCCCTATAATTCACCCCTCCACTTT; cdr3_aa: CASSIRQPYNSPLHF
d_call: -; cdr3_length: 17; j_call: TRBJ1-4; clone_size: medium-sized; v_call: TRBV7-2; cdr3_nt: TGTGCCAGCAGCTCAATGACAGGTTTTCAGATTGATGAAAAACTGTTTTTT; cdr3_aa: CASSSMTGFQIDEKLFF
d_call: -; cdr3_length: 17; j_call: TRBJ2-2; clone_size: -; v_call: TRBV21-1; cdr3_nt: TGTGCCAGCAGCAAAGATAGGACTAGCGGGGACACCGGGGAGCTGTTTTTT; cdr3_aa: CASSKDRTSGDTGELFF
d_call: TRBD2; cdr3_length: 17; j_call: TRBJ2-5; clone_size: once; v_call: TRBV6-4; cdr3_nt: TGTGCCAGCAGTGACTCCGGGGTAGCGGGGCCCCAAGAGACCCAGTACTTC; cdr3_aa: CASSDSGVAGPQETQYF
d_call: TRBD1; cdr3_length: 16; j_call: TRBJ1-2; clone_size: -; v_call: TRBV5-1; cdr3_nt: TGCGCCAGCAGCTTGGACCCCCAGGGGGGTGGCTATGGCTACACCTTC; cdr3_aa: CASSLDPQGGGYGYTF
d_call: TRBD1; cdr3_length: 14; j_call: TRBJ1-1; clone_size: -; v_call: TRBV5-8; cdr3_nt: TGTGCCAGCAGACACAGGGGGCAGAACACTGAAGCTTTCTTT; cdr3_aa: CASRHRGQNTEAFF
d_call: -; cdr3_length: 14; j_call: TRBJ2-7; clone_size: -; v_call: TRBV5-6; cdr3_nt: TGTGCCAGCAGCTTGGTCTCAGGTTCCTACGAGCAGTACTTC; cdr3_aa: CASSLVSGSYEQYF
d_call: -; cdr3_length: 13; j_call: TRBJ1-2; clone_size: -; v_call: TRBV5-6; cdr3_nt: TGTGCCAGCAGCTTGGCGGAGGACTATGGCTACACCTTC; cdr3_aa: CASSLAEDYGYTF
d_call: -; cdr3_length: 15; j_call: TRBJ2-5; clone_size: -; v_call: TRBV11-2; cdr3_nt: TGTGCCAGCAGCTTAGGCGGGCAGGTCCAAGAGACCCAGTACTTC; cdr3_aa: CASSLGGQVQETQYF
d_call: -; cdr3_length: 14; j_call: TRBJ1-1; clone_size: -; v_call: TRBV5-6; cdr3_nt: TGTGCCAGCAGCTGGGGAGGGGTCGACACTGAAGCTTTCTTT; cdr3_aa: CASSWGGVDTEAFF